The source of this T cell receptor (beta chain) is a study of blood T cell repertoires in COVID-19. In the study overall: Sites in the United States, Italy and Spain provided acute and convalescent COVID-19 samples. PBMCs, B-cell-depleted T cells, or T cells provided the cDNA or gDNA that made up the material.

CDR3 length: 14 residues. The germline V gene encodes CDR1 MNHEY and CDR2 SMNVEV (reference sequence). V lost 4 bases and J lost 2, with 11 bases in between. In the original workflow: Estimates of nucleated cell counts were drawn from the amplification of reference gene primers. Profiled with immunoSEQ multiplex PCR; TCRdb holds only in-frame clones, not every one. V and J calls and clone size are those listed in that table; D and trimming were worked out from the DNA. The sample lists 250,000 to 300,000 clones, over 80% occurring once. The sequence came from a woman in her 40s with acute or convalescent COVID-19. Input material: peripheral blood. The rearrangement links TRBV27 to TRBJ1-2; tentatively, D is TRBD1 (5 bases). The CDR3 bases are TGTGCCAGCAGTTACCAAGCAGGGAACTATGGCTACACCTTC. Translated, it gives CASSYQAGNYGYTF.